This is a list of T cell receptor beta chains from one sample in a study of regulatory T cells in long-lasting Graves disease. MiXCR, run by TCRdb on the multiplex PCR reads, gives a single entry per CDR3 protein. The sample contains 400,000 to 450,000 distinct CDR3 sequences, less than 20% of which appear only once. These same data were also listed under a study on T cells in Graves' hyperthyroidism and ophthalmopathy.

The sample was peripheral blood mononuclear cells (PBMCs), taken at new diagnosis, from a patient treated with antithyroid drugs. These receptors came from a woman in her 30s with Graves disease. Both conserved end residues are part of each CDR3. A D gene is named only where the DNA matches it firmly. Clone size is shown for a subset of rows, as once, few, many or a class of expanded clone.

D gene: NA; J gene: TRBJ2-7; V gene: TRBV2; clone size: many; CDR3 DNA: TGTGCCAGCAGTGAAGTGGCGACGACGGGCCACGAGCAGTACTTC; CDR3 protein: CASSEVATTGHEQYF
D gene: NA; J gene: TRBJ2-1; V gene: TRBV2; clone size: NA; CDR3 DNA: TGTGCCAGCGGATGGGGAACCGCGGACAATGAGCAGTTCTTC; CDR3 protein: CASGWGTADNEQFF
D gene: NA; J gene: TRBJ1-3; V gene: TRBV2; clone size: NA; CDR3 DNA: TGTGCCAGCAGCCGCACAGGATTCTCTGGAAACACCATATATTTT; CDR3 protein: CASSRTGFSGNTIYF
D gene: TRBD2; J gene: TRBJ2-2; V gene: TRBV18; clone size: many; CDR3 DNA: TGTGCCAGCTCACCATGGGCTAGCGGGAGCGGTGACACCGGGGAGCTGTTTTTT; CDR3 protein: CASSPWASGSGDTGELFF
D gene: TRBD1; J gene: TRBJ1-2; V gene: TRBV6-8; clone size: NA; CDR3 DNA: TGTGCCAGCAGGTCACCGGGACAGACCTATGGCTACACCTTC; CDR3 protein: CASRSPGQTYGYTF
D gene: TRBD2; J gene: TRBJ2-1; V gene: TRBV7-9; clone size: many; CDR3 DNA: TGTGCCAGCAGCTCCGGGGCTAGCGGGTTCAATGAGCAGTTCTTC; CDR3 protein: CASSSGASGFNEQFF
D gene: TRBD2; J gene: TRBJ2-1; V gene: TRBV12-5; clone size: NA; CDR3 DNA: TGTGCTAGTGGTTCCTCGGGAGGGCAGTTCTTC; CDR3 protein: CASGSSGGQFF
D gene: TRBD2; J gene: TRBJ2-5; V gene: TRBV6-2/TRBV6-3; clone size: NA; CDR3 DNA: TGTGCCAGCAGCCCCCCTAGCGGGAGCCAAGAGACCCAGTACTTC; CDR3 protein: CASSPPSGSQETQYF
D gene: TRBD2; J gene: TRBJ2-1; V gene: TRBV28; clone size: many; CDR3 DNA: TGTGCCAGCATAGGCGGGAGAGCCCTAAATGAGCAGTTCTTC; CDR3 protein: CASIGGRALNEQFF
D gene: TRBD2; J gene: TRBJ2-1; V gene: TRBV3-1; clone size: many; CDR3 DNA: TGTGCCAGCAGCCAACAACTAGCGGGGCACAATGAGCAGTTCTTC; CDR3 protein: CASSQQLAGHNEQFF
D gene: NA; J gene: TRBJ1-4; V gene: TRBV6-1; clone size: many; CDR3 DNA: TGTGCCGGCGGACAGACTAGGGGTGAAAAACTGTTTTTT; CDR3 protein: CAGGQTRGEKLFF
D gene: NA; J gene: TRBJ2-7; V gene: TRBV2; clone size: NA; CDR3 DNA: TGTGCCAGCAGAGGGACGAAGTCTACCTACGAGCAGTACTTC; CDR3 protein: CASRGTKSTYEQYF
D gene: TRBD1; J gene: TRBJ2-5; V gene: TRBV6-1; clone size: NA; CDR3 DNA: TGTGCCAGCAGCCTCCTTACCGGGACAGCGAAAGAGACCCAGTACTTC; CDR3 protein: CASSLLTGTAKETQYF
D gene: TRBD2; J gene: TRBJ2-3; V gene: TRBV6-1; clone size: NA; CDR3 DNA: TGTGCCAGCAGTATCCCGGGACTAGACCTCAATACGCAGTATTTT; CDR3 protein: CASSIPGLDLNTQYF
D gene: TRBD2; J gene: TRBJ2-5; V gene: TRBV29-1; clone size: NA; CDR3 DNA: TGCAGCGTTCAGACTAGCTACGAGACCCAGTACTTC; CDR3 protein: CSVQTSYETQYF
D gene: TRBD1; J gene: TRBJ2-7; V gene: TRBV28; clone size: many; CDR3 DNA: TGTGCCACAAGACAGGGGCACTACGAGCAGTACTTC; CDR3 protein: CATRQGHYEQYF
D gene: TRBD1; J gene: TRBJ1-2; V gene: TRBV27; clone size: NA; CDR3 DNA: TGTGCCAGCAGTTTCCGGACAGGGAGGGTTGGCTACACCTTC; CDR3 protein: CASSFRTGRVGYTF
D gene: NA; J gene: TRBJ2-7; V gene: TRBV4-3; clone size: few; CDR3 DNA: TGCGCCAGCAGCCAAGCCGACAGTAGGCAGTACTTC; CDR3 protein: CASSQADSRQYF
D gene: NA; J gene: TRBJ2-1; V gene: TRBV6-2/TRBV6-3; clone size: many; CDR3 DNA: TGTGCCAGCAGTTACAAGTGGGCTGAGCAGTTCTTC; CDR3 protein: CASSYKWAEQFF
D gene: NA; J gene: TRBJ1-2; V gene: TRBV18; clone size: many; CDR3 DNA: TGTGCCAGCAGCCCGCCAGGCGTCTATGGCTACACCTTC; CDR3 protein: CASSPPGVYGYTF
D gene: NA; J gene: TRBJ2-3; V gene: TRBV15; clone size: few; CDR3 DNA: TGTGCCACCAGCAGAGGGGATAGCCCAGATACGCAGTATTTT; CDR3 protein: CATSRGDSPDTQYF
D gene: TRBD1; J gene: TRBJ2-7; V gene: TRBV11-2; clone size: many; CDR3 DNA: TGTGCCAGCAGCTTAGTCGGACAGGGCCACGAGCAGTACTTC; CDR3 protein: CASSLVGQGHEQYF
D gene: NA; J gene: TRBJ1-5; V gene: TRBV20-1; clone size: few; CDR3 DNA: TGCAGTGCTAGAGATCGGCACAGGACAGTAAATCAGCCCCAGCATTTT; CDR3 protein: CSARDRHRTVNQPQHF
D gene: NA; J gene: TRBJ2-7; V gene: TRBV20-1; clone size: NA; CDR3 DNA: TGCAGTGCTAGAAAGATAAGGACAGACTGGAGCTCCTACGAGCAGTACTTC; CDR3 protein: CSARKIRTDWSSYEQYF